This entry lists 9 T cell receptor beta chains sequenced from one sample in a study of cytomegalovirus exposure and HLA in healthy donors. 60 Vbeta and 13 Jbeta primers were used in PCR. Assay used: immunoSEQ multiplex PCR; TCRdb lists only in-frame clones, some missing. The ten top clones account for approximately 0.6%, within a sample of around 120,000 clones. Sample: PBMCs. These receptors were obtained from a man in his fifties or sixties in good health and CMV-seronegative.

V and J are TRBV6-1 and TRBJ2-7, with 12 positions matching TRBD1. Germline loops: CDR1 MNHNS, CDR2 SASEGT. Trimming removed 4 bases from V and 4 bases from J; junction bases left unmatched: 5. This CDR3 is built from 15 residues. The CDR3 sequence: CASSVTGQGAYEQYF. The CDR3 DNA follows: TGTGCCAGCAGTGTCACGGGACAGGGGGCTTACGAGCAGTACTTC.

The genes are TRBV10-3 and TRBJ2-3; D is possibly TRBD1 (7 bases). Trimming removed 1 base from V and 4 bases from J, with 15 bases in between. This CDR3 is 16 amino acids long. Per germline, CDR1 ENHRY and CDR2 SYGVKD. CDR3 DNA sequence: TGTGCCATCAGTGAGTTCGTCAGGGGGGATGCAGATACGCAGTATTTT. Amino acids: CAISEFVRGDADTQYF.

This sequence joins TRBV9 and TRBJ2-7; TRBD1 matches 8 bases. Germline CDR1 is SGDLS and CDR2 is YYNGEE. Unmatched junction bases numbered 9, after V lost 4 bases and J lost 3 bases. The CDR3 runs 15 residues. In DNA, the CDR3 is TGTGCCAGCAGCAAAACGACAGGGGCCGACTACGAGCAGTACTTC. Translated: CASSKTTGADYEQYF.

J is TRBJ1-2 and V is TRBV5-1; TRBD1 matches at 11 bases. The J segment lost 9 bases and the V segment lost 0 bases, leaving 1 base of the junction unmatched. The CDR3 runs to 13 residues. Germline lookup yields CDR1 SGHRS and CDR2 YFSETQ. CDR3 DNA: TGCGCCAGCAGCTTGGGGGACAGGGGGAGCTACACCTTC. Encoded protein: CASSLGDRGSYTF.

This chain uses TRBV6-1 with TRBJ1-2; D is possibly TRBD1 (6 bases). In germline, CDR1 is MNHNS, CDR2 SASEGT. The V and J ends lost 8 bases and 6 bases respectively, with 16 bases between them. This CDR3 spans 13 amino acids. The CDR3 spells CASDRDTGNGYTF. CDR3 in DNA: TGTGCCAGCGACCGGGACACCGGGAATGGCTACACCTTC.

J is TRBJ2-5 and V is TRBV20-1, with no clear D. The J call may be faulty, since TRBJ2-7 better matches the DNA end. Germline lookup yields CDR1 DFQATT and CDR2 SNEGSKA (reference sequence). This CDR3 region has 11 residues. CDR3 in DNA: TGCAGTGCTCCTCGCGTCCACGAGCAGTACTTC. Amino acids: CSAPRVHEQYF.

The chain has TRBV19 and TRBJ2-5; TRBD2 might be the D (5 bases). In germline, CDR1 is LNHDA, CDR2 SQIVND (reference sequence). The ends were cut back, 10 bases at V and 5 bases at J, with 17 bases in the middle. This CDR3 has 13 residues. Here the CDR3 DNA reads TGTGCCACCCTACCTCCCAGAGGGGAGACCCAGTACTTC. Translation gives CATLPPRGETQYF.

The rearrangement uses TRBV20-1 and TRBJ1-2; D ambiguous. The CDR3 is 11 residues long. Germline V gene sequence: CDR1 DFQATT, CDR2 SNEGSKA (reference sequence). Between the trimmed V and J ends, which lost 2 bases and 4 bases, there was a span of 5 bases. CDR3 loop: CSARPLYGYTF. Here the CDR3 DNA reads TGCAGTGCTAGACCTCTCTATGGCTACACCTTC.

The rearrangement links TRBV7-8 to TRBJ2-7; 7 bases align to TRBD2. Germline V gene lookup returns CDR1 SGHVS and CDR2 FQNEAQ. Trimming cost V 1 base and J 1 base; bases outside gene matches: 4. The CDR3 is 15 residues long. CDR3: CASSLGAGVSYEQYF. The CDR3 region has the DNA TGTGCCAGCAGCTTAGGCGCGGGAGTGTCCTACGAGCAGTACTTC.